Only a few counts were recorded for the clone carrying this TCR beta chain. What it binds is unknown. An Oncomine TCR Beta short-read assay was used to sequence the DNA from cultured CD4+ T cells. In TCRdb, the PCR reads were re-called with MiXCR into one record per CDR3 protein. In the table there are roughly 15,000 distinct CDR3 sequences, 52% of which are singletons. Treatment of the sample: 10-day PBMC culture with coronavirus spike peptide pools or control peptides (ViraFEST assay). This sample stems from a study of vaccination and CD4 T cells after COVID-19. The V end was cut by 5 bases, the J end by 5 bases, with 10 bases between. This CDR3 comprises 13 residues. CDR1 SGHTA and CDR2 FQGNSA come from the germline V gene.

The chain has TRBV7-2 and TRBJ1-5; tentative D call: TRBD1 (5 bases). Material: CD4+ T cells from blood, cultured in vitro. The clonotype was recovered from a human donor who had recovered from COVID-19. This CDR3 reads CASSLKGDQPQHF. The CDR3 DNA follows: TGTGCCAGCAGCCTCAAAGGGGATCAGCCCCAGCATTTT.